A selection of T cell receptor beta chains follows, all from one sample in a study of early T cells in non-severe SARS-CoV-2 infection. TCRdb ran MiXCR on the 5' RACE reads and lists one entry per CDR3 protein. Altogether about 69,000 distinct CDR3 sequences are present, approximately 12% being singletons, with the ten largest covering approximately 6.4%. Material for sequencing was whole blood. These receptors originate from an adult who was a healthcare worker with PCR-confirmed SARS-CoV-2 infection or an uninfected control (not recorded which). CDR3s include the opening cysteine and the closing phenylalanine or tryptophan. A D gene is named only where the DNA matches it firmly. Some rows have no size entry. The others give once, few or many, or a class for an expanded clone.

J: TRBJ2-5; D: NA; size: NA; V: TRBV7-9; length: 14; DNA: TGTGCCAGCAGCCCCCAGAGGCTTGCGGAGACCCAGTACTTC; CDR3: CASSPQRLAETQYF
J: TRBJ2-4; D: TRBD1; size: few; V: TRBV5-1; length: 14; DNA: TGCGCCAGCAGCCTAACAGGGGGCGAGAACATTCAGTACTTC; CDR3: CASSLTGGENIQYF
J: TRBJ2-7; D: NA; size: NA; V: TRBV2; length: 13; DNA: TGTGCCAGCACCCCACCGGGGCGATACGAGCAGTACTTC; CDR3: CASTPPGRYEQYF
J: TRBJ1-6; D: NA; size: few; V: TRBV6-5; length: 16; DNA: TGTGCCAGCAAGTTTGGCAGTCGAACGAAGAATTCACCCCTCCACTTT; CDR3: CASKFGSRTKNSPLHF
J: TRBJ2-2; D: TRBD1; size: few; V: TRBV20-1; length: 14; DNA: TGCAGTGCTTGGGACAGGGGGAACACCGGGGAGCTGTTTTTT; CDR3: CSAWDRGNTGELFF
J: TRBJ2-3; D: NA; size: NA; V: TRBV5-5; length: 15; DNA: TGTGCCAGCAGCTTAGGCGGATCTAGCACAGATACGCAGTATTTT; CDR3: CASSLGGSSTDTQYF
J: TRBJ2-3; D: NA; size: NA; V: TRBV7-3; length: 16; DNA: TGTGCCAGCAGCCCCTCACCGGGCCGGATCACAGATACGCAGTATTTT; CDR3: CASSPSPGRITDTQYF
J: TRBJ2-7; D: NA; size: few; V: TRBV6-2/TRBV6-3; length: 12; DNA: TGTGCCAGCCAAAGACCGACCCAAGAGCAGTACTTC; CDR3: CASQRPTQEQYF
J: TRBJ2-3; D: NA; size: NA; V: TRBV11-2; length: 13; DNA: TGTGCCAGCAGCTTGGACTGGGCAGATACGCAGTATTTT; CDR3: CASSLDWADTQYF
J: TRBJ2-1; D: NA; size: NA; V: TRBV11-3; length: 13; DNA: TGTGCCAGCAGCTTAGATCAGGACCATGAGCAGTTCTTC; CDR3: CASSLDQDHEQFF
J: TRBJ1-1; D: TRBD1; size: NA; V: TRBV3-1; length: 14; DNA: TGTGCCAGCAGTTTCACAGGGGGCGATACTGAAGCTTTCTTT; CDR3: CASSFTGGDTEAFF
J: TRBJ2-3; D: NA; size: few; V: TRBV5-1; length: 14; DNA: TGCGCCAGCAGCTTGGATCTAGGCACAGATACGCAGTATTTT; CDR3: CASSLDLGTDTQYF
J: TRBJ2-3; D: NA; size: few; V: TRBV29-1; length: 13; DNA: TGCAGCGTTGAAATGTTGGGTGGGAGGACGCAGTATTTT; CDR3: CSVEMLGGRTQYF
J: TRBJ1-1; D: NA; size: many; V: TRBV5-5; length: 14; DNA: TGTGCCAGCAGCTTGGTAGCAGGCAGCACTGAAGCTTTCTTT; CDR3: CASSLVAGSTEAFF
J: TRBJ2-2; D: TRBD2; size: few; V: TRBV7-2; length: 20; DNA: TGTGCCAGCAGCCCCGCCCGGACTAGCGGGACGTTCGCGAACACCGGGGAGCTGTTTTTT; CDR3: CASSPARTSGTFANTGELFF
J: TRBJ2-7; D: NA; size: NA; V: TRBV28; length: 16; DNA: TGTGCCAGCAGTTCCCCGCGACAGGATATCTCCTACGAGCAGTACTTC; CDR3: CASSSPRQDISYEQYF
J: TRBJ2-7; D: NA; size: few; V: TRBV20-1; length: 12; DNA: TGCAGTGCTGCCAGGTTGTCCAGCGAGCAGTACTTC; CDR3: CSAARLSSEQYF
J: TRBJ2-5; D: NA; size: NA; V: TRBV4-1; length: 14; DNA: TGCGCCAGCAGCCAATTAGCGATTGAAGAGACCCAGTACTTC; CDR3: CASSQLAIEETQYF
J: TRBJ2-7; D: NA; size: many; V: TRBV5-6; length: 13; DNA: TGTGCCAGCAGCTTCGACGGATGGTACGAGCAGTACTTC; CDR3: CASSFDGWYEQYF
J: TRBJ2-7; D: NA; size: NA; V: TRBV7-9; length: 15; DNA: TGTGCCAGCAGCTTAGACCAGGGGCGGACCTACGAGCAGTACTTC; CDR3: CASSLDQGRTYEQYF
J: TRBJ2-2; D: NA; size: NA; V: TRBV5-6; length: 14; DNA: TGTGCCAGCAGCTTCACAGGGTTGACCGGGGAGCTGTTTTTT; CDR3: CASSFTGLTGELFF
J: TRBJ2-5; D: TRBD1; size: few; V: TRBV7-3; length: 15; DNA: TGTGCCAGCAGGGACAGGGGACATATTCGAGAGACCCAGTACTTC; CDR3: CASRDRGHIRETQYF
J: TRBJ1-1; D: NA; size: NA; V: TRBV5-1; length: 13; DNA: TGCGCCAGCAGCTCCCCCCAGAACACTGAAGCTTTCTTT; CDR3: CASSSPQNTEAFF
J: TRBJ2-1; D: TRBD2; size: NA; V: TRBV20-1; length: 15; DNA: TGCAGTGCTAGAGACAGCGGGAGGGGTAGGGATGAGCAGTTCTTC; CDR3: CSARDSGRGRDEQFF
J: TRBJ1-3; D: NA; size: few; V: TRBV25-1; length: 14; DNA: TGTGCCAGCAGTCCAACATTCTCTGGAAACACCATATATTTT; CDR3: CASSPTFSGNTIYF
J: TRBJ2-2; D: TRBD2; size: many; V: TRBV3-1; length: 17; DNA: TGTGCCAGCAGCCCTGCCATAAGACTAGCGCGGACCGGGGAGCTGTTTTTT; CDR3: CASSPAIRLARTGELFF
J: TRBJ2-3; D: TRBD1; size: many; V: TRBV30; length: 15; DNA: TGTGCCTGGAGTGCTAAACAGGGGGCATTAGATACGCAGTATTTT; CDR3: CAWSAKQGALDTQYF
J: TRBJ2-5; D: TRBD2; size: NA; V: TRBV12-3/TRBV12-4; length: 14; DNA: TGTGCCAGCAGCTCCCGGACTAGCGGGGAGACCCAGTACTTC; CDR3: CASSSRTSGETQYF
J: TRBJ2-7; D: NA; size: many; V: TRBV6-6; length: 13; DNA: TGTGCCAGCAGGCGCGACAGCACCTACGAGCAGTACTTC; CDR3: CASRRDSTYEQYF
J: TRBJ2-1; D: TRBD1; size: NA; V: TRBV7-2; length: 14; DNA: TGTGCCAGCAGCCCCAGGACAGGGGCCAATGAGCAGTTCTTC; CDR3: CASSPRTGANEQFF
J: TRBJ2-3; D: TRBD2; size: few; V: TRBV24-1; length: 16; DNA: TGTGCCACCAGTGACATAGCGGGGGATAGCACAGATACGCAGTATTTT; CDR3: CATSDIAGDSTDTQYF
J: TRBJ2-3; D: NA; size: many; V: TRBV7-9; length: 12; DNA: TGTGCCAGCGGAACGGTCACAGATACGCAGTATTTT; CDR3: CASGTVTDTQYF
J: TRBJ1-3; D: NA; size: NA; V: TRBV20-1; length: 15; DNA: TGCAGTGCTAGAGATCGCGGGGGCATCAGAAACACCATATATTTT; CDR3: CSARDRGGIRNTIYF
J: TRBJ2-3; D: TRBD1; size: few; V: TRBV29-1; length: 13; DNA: TGCAGCGTTGGGACAGGGCGCACAGATACGCAGTATTTT; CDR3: CSVGTGRTDTQYF
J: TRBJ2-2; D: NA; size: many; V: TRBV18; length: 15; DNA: TGTGCCAGCTCACCACTGGACCAAAACACCGGGGAGCTGTTTTTT; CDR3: CASSPLDQNTGELFF
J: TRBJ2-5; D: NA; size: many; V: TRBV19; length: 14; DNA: TGTGCCAGTAGTCCGGGACCCGTACGAGAGACCCAGTACTTC; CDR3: CASSPGPVRETQYF
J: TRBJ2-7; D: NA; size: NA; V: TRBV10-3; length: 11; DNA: TGTGCCATCGGGACGAGGCACGAGCAGTACTTC; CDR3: CAIGTRHEQYF
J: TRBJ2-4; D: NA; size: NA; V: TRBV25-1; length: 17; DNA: TGTGCCAGCAGTGAATATGGGGCAGGCCTAGCCAAAAACATTCAGTACTTC; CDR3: CASSEYGAGLAKNIQYF